The TCR beta chain described here comes from a study of response to subunit inactivated influenza vaccine. Notes on the study in general: Each seasonal influenza vaccination, the authors suggested, recruits few new T cells.

This clonotype was recorded at least ten times. Its antigen is undetermined. TCRdb re-called the RT-PCR reads with MiXCR, one entry per CDR3 protein. The sample carries around 850,000 distinct CDR3 sequences, approximately 17% recorded once. CDR1 is SGHAT and CDR2 is FQNNGV in the germline V gene. V gave up 5 bases and J gave up 4 bases; unmatched junction bases: 21. The CDR3 length is 20 residues. This clonotype originated in a man in his forties or fifties who received an inactivated influenza vaccine. This chain joins TRBV11-2 and TRBJ2-1; TRBD2 matches at 9 bases. The sequencing here drew on PBMCs from blood, taken roughly 5 days after vaccination. The CDR3: CASSLPDKAHSGSQYNEQFF. The CDR3 DNA follows: TGTGCCAGCAGCCTCCCGGATAAGGCCCATAGCGGGAGTCAGTACAATGAGCAGTTCTTC. The entire variable domain, with the rest obtained from reference TRBV11-2 and TRBJ2-1, is as follows: EAGVAQSPRYKIIEKRQSVAFWCNPISGHATLYWYQQILGQGPKLLIQFQNNGVVDDSQLPKDRFSAERLKGVDSTLKIQPAKLEDSAVYLCASSLPDKAHSGSQYNEQFFGPGTRLTVL.